The 24 T cell receptor beta chains below all came from one sample that was sequenced in a study of vaccination effects on CD4 cells after COVID-19. CD4+ T cells specific for antigen were expanded with viral peptide pools by the ViraFEST assay before sequencing. An approximately 10-day culture period preceded the isolation of CD4+ T cells. Vaccinated recipients, who were negative for nucleocapsid antibodies, had no history of SARS-CoV-2 infection. What these receptors recognize is not known. Sequencing was performed with immunoSEQ multiplex PCR; in TCRdb, only in-frame clones are kept and a portion is missing. The data contain around 63,000 clones, over 70% of them singletons. This specimen was CD4+ T cells from PBMCs cultured with HCoV-OC43 spike peptides, taken before COVID-19 vaccination. Subset: HCoV-OC43 spike overlapping peptide pool stimulation. The receptors derive from a human donor who received a COVID-19 vaccine.

This clone has a single count. The rearrangement uses TRBV7-2 and TRBJ2-5; unclear D gene. Germline V CDR1 and CDR2: SGHTA, FQGNSA. Trimming removed 1 base from V and 5 bases from J, with 14 bases in between. CDR3 length: 15 amino acids. Written as DNA, the CDR3 is TGTGCCAGCAGCTTAGTGAATAGCCGTGTGGAGACCCAGTACTTC. This codes for CASSLVNSRVETQYF.

The V gene is TRBV28, the J gene TRBJ1-5, with D perhaps TRBD1 (6 bases). The CDR3 has 15 amino acids. The V end lost 6 bases, the J end lost 2 bases, and 14 bases lay between the germline ends. From germline, CDR1 is MDHEN and CDR2 SYDVKM. This chain's CDR3 is CASSQGRLGNQPQHF. CDR3 DNA sequence: TGTGCCAGCAGCCAGGGGCGCTTAGGCAATCAGCCCCAGCATTTT. Together with reference TRBV28 and TRBJ1-5, the CDR3 gives the full variable domain: DVKVTQSSRYLVKRTGEKVFLECVQDMDHENMFWYRQDPGLGLRLIYFSYDVKMKEKGDIPEGYSVSREKKERFSLILESASTNQTSMYLCASSQGRLGNQPQHFGDGTRLSIL.

This chain joins TRBV27 and TRBJ1-1; no firm D call. There are 15 residues in the CDR3. V was cut by 6 bases and J by 2 bases, with 16 bases left in between. Germline V gives CDR1 MNHEY, CDR2 SMNVEV (reference sequence). CDR3 bases: TGTGCCAGCAGATCCGACGCCAGCATTAACACTGAAGCTTTCTTT. The encoded protein is CASRSDASINTEAFF.

The V gene is TRBV6-5, the J gene TRBJ2-3, with D tentatively TRBD1 or TRBD2 (5 bases each). The CDR3 length is 14 residues. Germline V CDR1 and CDR2: MNHEY, SVGAGI. Trimming removed 6 bases from V and 2 bases from J, with 12 bases in between. CDR3 nucleotides: TGTGCCAGCAGGTTACCAGGGACCACAGATACGCAGTATTTT. It translates to CASRLPGTTDTQYF.

The V and J genes are TRBV19 and TRBJ2-1; D gene ambiguous. The CDR3 runs 12 residues. The V gene lost 3 bases and the J gene lost 6 bases, with 6 bases spanning the gap. CDR1 is LNHDA and CDR2 is SQIVND in the germline V gene (reference sequence). The CDR3 DNA reads TGTGCCAGTAGTATTGGTGGCAATGAGCAGTTCTTC. This encodes CASSIGGNEQFF.

The J gene is TRBJ2-1, the V gene TRBV7-9, with 10 positions matching TRBD1. V trimming: 3 bases; J trimming: 5 bases; junction bases outside the gene matches: 1. CDR1 is SEHNR and CDR2 is FQNEAQ in the germline V gene (reference sequence). The CDR3 loop spans 14 amino acids. The CDR3 loop is CASSLTGGNNEQFF. The CDR3 DNA sequence: TGTGCCAGCAGCTTGACAGGGGGCAACAATGAGCAGTTCTTC.

The CDR3 protein is CASSQTGGVPGEQYV. For the CDR3, the DNA is TGTGCCAGCTCACAGACCGGGGGGGTCCCCGGGGAGCAGTACGTC. The chain uses TRBV18 and TRBJ2-7; 8 positions agree with TRBD2. The CDR3 is 15 residues long. CDR1 KGHSH and CDR2 LQKENI come from the germline V gene. With 4 bases clipped from V and 7 bases from J, the junction kept 12 bases outside the gene matches.

The chain employs TRBV5-1 and TRBJ2-1; weak D call: TRBD2 (5 bases). CDR1 and CDR2 from the germline V gene are SGHRS and YFSETQ. V was shortened by 1 base and J by 9 bases, with 11 bases between the two germline ends. The CDR3 contains 13 residues. CDR3 amino acids: CASSLRGPSEQFF. The CDR3 DNA follows: TGCGCCAGCAGCTTGCGAGGGCCCAGTGAGCAGTTCTTC.

This sequence joins TRBV24-1 and TRBJ1-3, with a tentative D call TRBD1 (5 bases). Germline V gene data show CDR1 as KGHDR and CDR2 as SFDVKD. This CDR3 has 15 amino acids. The V end lost 4 bases, the J end lost 4 bases, and 13 bases lay between the germline ends. The CDR3 here is CATSDPRGTGNTIYF. CDR3 coding DNA: TGTGCCACCAGTGACCCGAGGGGAACAGGAAACACCATATATTTT.

The chain links TRBV12-3 or TRBV12-4 to TRBJ1-2, with 8 bases fitting TRBD1. V shed 5 bases, J shed 4 bases, and the junction held 3 bases outside the gene matches. The CDR3 runs to 13 residues. In DNA, the CDR3 is TGTGCCAGCAGTGAGACAGGGGTCTATGGCTACACCTTC. This sequence encodes CASSETGVYGYTF.

As DNA, the CDR3 is TGTGCCAGCAGTTTATCGAAAGGGGGCACCATCAATGAGCAGTTCTTC. Encoded protein: CASSLSKGGTINEQFF. The chain combines TRBV27 with TRBJ2-1; TRBD1 matches 7 bases. Germline assignment: CDR1 MNHEY and CDR2 SMNVEV (reference sequence). The CDR3 length is 16 residues. V gave up 0 bases and J gave up 6 bases; unmatched junction bases: 8.

The gene calls are TRBV6-6 and TRBJ2-2, with unresolved D. Trimming shortened V by 5 bases and J by 0 bases, and 7 bases separated the two germline ends. CDR1 MNHNY and CDR2 SVGAGI come from the germline V gene (reference sequence). The CDR3 covers 14 residues. CDR3 sequence: CASSLLANTGELFF. The CDR3 DNA sequence: TGTGCCAGCAGTCTCCTTGCGAACACCGGGGAGCTGTTTTTT.

This chain links TRBV12-3 or TRBV12-4 with TRBJ1-2; possibly TRBD1 for D (5 bases). The CDR3 contains 12 residues. V lost 6 bases, J lost 1 base, and 6 bases lay in between. The CDR3 loop is CASRDNNYGYTF. As DNA, the CDR3 is TGTGCCAGCAGGGACAATAACTATGGCTACACCTTC.

The J gene is TRBJ2-3, the V gene TRBV19; D call uncertain. The V end lost 8 bases, the J end lost 2 bases, and 11 bases lay between the germline ends. CDR1 is LNHDA and CDR2 is SQIVND in the germline V gene (reference sequence). The CDR3 runs to 13 residues. The CDR3 reads CASSPFNTDTQYF. CDR3 nucleotides: TGTGCCAGTTCTCCTTTTAACACAGATACGCAGTATTTT.

The chain uses TRBV2 and TRBJ2-5, with 9 bases fitting TRBD2. In germline, CDR1 is SNHLY, CDR2 FYNNEI. V lost 7 bases and J lost 7; bases outside the gene matches: 10. The CDR3 runs to 14 residues. The CDR3 here is CASTPAGGLGTQYF. The DNA of the CDR3 is TGTGCCAGCACCCCAGCGGGGGGCCTTGGGACCCAGTACTTC.

A remark on this clone: This sample includes further DNA sequences coding for the same CDR3. The chain carries TRBV18 and TRBJ1-5, with 9 positions matching TRBD1. Germline loops: CDR1 KGHSH, CDR2 LQKENI. The CDR3 is made up of 14 amino acids. With 3 bases clipped from V and 7 bases from J, the junction kept 4 bases outside the gene matches. CDR3 residues: CASSPGGQGQPQHF. The CDR3 DNA follows: TGTGCCAGCTCACCCGGCGGACAGGGGCAGCCCCAGCATTTT.

This chain links TRBV29-1 with TRBJ2-4; D remains ambiguous. Germline lookup yields CDR1 SQVTM and CDR2 ANQGSEA. The length of the CDR3 is 12 residues. Trimming removed 2 bases at V and 9 bases at J, with 11 bases between. The CDR3 bases are TGCAGCGTTGAATTCGTGGGAAGCATTCAGTACTTC. This translates into CSVEFVGSIQYF.

The chain links TRBV28 to TRBJ2-3; a weak D match, TRBD1 (6 bases). V shed 2 bases and J shed 4 bases, with 13 bases lying between them. The CDR3 covers 15 residues. Looked up from germline, CDR1 is MDHEN and CDR2 is SYDVKM. CDR3 sequence reads: CASSLVGRGSDTQYF. The CDR3 coding sequence is TGTGCCAGCAGTTTAGTCGGCAGGGGATCAGATACGCAGTATTTT.

The V gene is TRBV18, the J gene TRBJ2-7, with D perhaps TRBD1 (5 bases). The CDR3 is made up of 12 amino acids. The V gene's germline CDR1 is KGHSH and CDR2 LQKENI. Trimming stripped 6 bases from V and 3 bases from J, with 9 bases between. The CDR3 region has the DNA TGTGCCAGCTCGGATGGACACTACGAGCAGTACGTC. It translates to CASSDGHYEQYV.

The chain uses TRBV5-6 and TRBJ2-6; a weak D match, TRBD1 (5 bases). This CDR3 is 19 amino acids long. CDR1 is SGHDT and CDR2 is YYEEEE in the germline V gene. V was cut by 3 bases and J by 0 bases, with 19 bases left in between. CDR3 loop: CASSSFRYDRPSGANVLTF. The CDR3 DNA follows: TGTGCCAGCAGCTCCTTTCGATATGACAGACCCTCTGGGGCCAACGTCCTGACTTTC.

This chain connects TRBV7-9 to TRBJ2-1, with 12 bases fitting TRBD1. The CDR3 contains 14 residues. Germline loops: CDR1 SEHNR, CDR2 FQNEAQ (reference sequence). The trim removed 4 bases at V and 12 bases at J, leaving 7 bases unmatched. The CDR3 loop is CASSSSGTGGGQFF. CDR3 DNA sequence: TGTGCCAGCAGCTCCTCCGGGACAGGGGGCGGGCAGTTCTTC. Full variable domain (outside the CDR3, taken from reference TRBV7-9 and TRBJ2-1): DTGVSQNPRHKITKRGQNVTFRCDPISEHNRLYWYRQTLGQGPEFLTYFQNEAQLEKSRLLSDRFSAERPKGSFSTLEIQRTEQGDSAMYLCASSSSGTGGGQFFGPGTRLTVL.

The CDR3 nucleotides are TGTGCCAGTAGTATAGAACTAGCGGGGGGTTACAATGAGCAGTTCTTC. Its protein product is CASSIELAGGYNEQFF. The gene calls are TRBV19 and TRBJ2-1, with TRBD2 matching over 12 bases. In germline, CDR1 is LNHDA, CDR2 SQIVND (reference sequence). V was pared by 0 bases and J by 4 bases, with 1 base of the junction left unmatched. This CDR3 is built from 16 residues.

The rearrangement joins TRBV6-1 to TRBJ1-5, with 7 bases fitting TRBD1. From germline, CDR1 is MNHNS and CDR2 SASEGT. The J segment lost 0 bases and the V segment lost 2 bases, leaving 7 bases of the junction unmatched. The CDR3 has 17 residues. CDR3 sequence reads: CASSETPGGDSNQPQHF. CDR3 DNA sequence: TGTGCCAGCAGTGAAACCCCAGGGGGAGATAGCAATCAGCCCCAGCATTTT.

The chain is built from TRBV9 and TRBJ2-2; weak D call: TRBD1 (6 bases). Trimming removed 6 bases at V and 4 bases at J, with 13 bases between. Germline values: CDR1 SGDLS, CDR2 YYNGEE. This CDR3 comprises 14 residues. CDR3 sequence reads: CASTMDSPTGELFF. The CDR3 nucleotides are TGTGCCAGCACCATGGACAGTCCCACCGGGGAGCTGTTTTTT.